These 22 T cell receptor beta chains share one sample of origin, sequenced in a study of blood T cell repertoires in COVID-19. Profiling relied on immunoSEQ multiplex PCR, and the TCRdb table lists in-frame clones only, not all of them. The sample holds 150,000 to 200,000 clones, under 90% seen once. Input material: peripheral blood. These receptors all come from a man aged 30-40 years with active or convalescent COVID-19.

The rearrangement uses TRBV11-3 and TRBJ2-1, with TRBD2 matching 8 bases. The CDR3 consists of 14 residues. Germline lookup yields CDR1 SGHNT and CDR2 YENEEA. Unmatched junction bases numbered 5, after V lost 6 bases and J lost 4 bases. CDR3 protein: CASSEREHYNEQFF. CDR3 nucleotide sequence: TGTGCCAGCAGTGAGCGGGAGCATTACAATGAGCAGTTCTTC.

This clone has just one count. The gene calls are TRBV25-1 and TRBJ2-5; TRBD1 might be the D (5 bases). Between the trimmed V and J ends, which lost 6 bases and 7 bases, there was a span of 21 bases. The CDR3 has 15 amino acids. Germline-derived CDR1 and CDR2 are MGHDK and SYGVNS. CDR3 residues: CASRETVTASRTQYF. CDR3 DNA: TGTGCCAGCAGAGAGACAGTGACCGCGTCACGGACCCAGTACTTC.

The CDR3 DNA sequence: TGTGCCAGCAGGCCAAGCGGTTACAATGAGCAGTTCTTC. It codes for CASRPSGYNEQFF. The chain is built from TRBV28 and TRBJ2-1, with D possibly being TRBD2 (5 bases). Germline V gene data show CDR1 as MDHEN and CDR2 as SYDVKM. The V end was cut by 6 bases, the J end by 4 bases, with 10 bases between. The CDR3 consists of 13 residues.

V gene TRBV9 combines with J gene TRBJ1-5, with 7 nucleotides matching TRBD1. The CDR3 runs to 13 residues. Germline CDR1 and CDR2: SGDLS and YYNGEE. The V and J ends lost 1 base and 9 bases, in that order; junction bases with no gene match: 4. The CDR3 DNA is TGTGCCAGCAGCGTACAGGGGGATGGGCCCCAGCATTTT. This translates into CASSVQGDGPQHF.

This chain joins TRBV28 and TRBJ2-4; D is ambiguous. Looked up from germline, CDR1 is MDHEN and CDR2 is SYDVKM. Deletions cut 5 bases from V and 0 bases from J, with 11 bases between. The CDR3 consists of 15 residues. CDR3 DNA sequence: TGTGCCAGCAGTCCCGGGTTTTTAGCCAAAAACATTCAGTACTTC. It translates to CASSPGFLAKNIQYF. Complete variable domain (other parts from reference TRBV28 and TRBJ2-4): DVKVTQSSRYLVKRTGEKVFLECVQDMDHENMFWYRQDPGLGLRLIYFSYDVKMKEKGDIPEGYSVSREKKERFSLILESASTNQTSMYLCASSPGFLAKNIQYFGAGTRLSVL.

V gene TRBV3-1 (or the pseudogene TRBV3-2) combines with J gene TRBJ2-1; 9 nucleotides align to TRBD2. V dropped 1 base and J dropped 1; count of bases not matched to a gene: 8. There are 18 residues in the CDR3. Germline V gene sequence: CDR1 LGHDT, CDR2 YNNKEL (reference sequence). CDR3 in amino acids: CASSQAPTSGRSYNEQFF. CDR3 nucleotide sequence: TGTGCCAGCAGCCAAGCCCCAACTAGCGGGCGGTCCTACAATGAGCAGTTCTTC.

V usage is TRBV5-1 and J usage is TRBJ2-1, with 7 bases fitting TRBD2. V dropped 0 bases and J dropped 1; count of bases not matched to a gene: 4. Per germline, CDR1 SGHRS and CDR2 YFSETQ. The CDR3 sequence is 16 residues long. In DNA form, the CDR3 reads TGCGCCAGCAGCTTGGAGGCTAGCGGTTCCTACAATGAGCAGTTCTTC. Encoded protein: CASSLEASGSYNEQFF.

The chain carries TRBV9 and TRBJ2-5, with TRBD1 matching 9 bases. V shed 0 bases and J 2 bases; nucleotides not matched to a gene: 11. CDR3 length: 18 residues. Germline CDR1 SGDLS, CDR2 YYNGEE. CDR3 in DNA: TGTGCCAGCAGCGTAGCTACCGGACAGGGGCTCGGACAAGAGACCCAGTACTTC. Translated: CASSVATGQGLGQETQYF.

This chain joins TRBV5-6 and TRBJ1-1; D may be TRBD1 (5 bases). V lost 2 bases and J 1 base, leaving 15 bases between the germline ends. The CDR3 totals 16 residues. Per germline, CDR1 SGHDT and CDR2 YYEEEE. This CDR3 is CASSFEEGKTNTEAFF. The CDR3 coding sequence is TGTGCCAGCAGCTTTGAGGAGGGGAAAACGAACACTGAAGCTTTCTTT.

V gene TRBV28 combines with J gene TRBJ1-2; 7 positions match TRBD1. CDR1 and CDR2 (germline): MDHEN, SYDVKM. The CDR3 loop spans 15 amino acids. J was trimmed by 8 bases and V by 3 bases; bases with no gene match: 12. The CDR3 reads CASSFLSDRVGGYTF. CDR3 DNA: TGTGCCAGCAGTTTTCTGTCCGACAGGGTTGGAGGCTACACCTTC.

The chain combines TRBV14 with TRBJ2-1; 9 bases map to TRBD2. Germline loops: CDR1 SGHDN, CDR2 FVKESK. The junction had 10 bases not matched to a gene; V was cut back by 4 bases and J by 6 bases. This CDR3 has 16 residues. The CDR3 DNA is TGTGCCAGCAGCCTACCGGGACTAGCAAGGACCAATGAGCAGTTCTTC. Protein: CASSLPGLARTNEQFF.

This clone appeared a single time. The CDR3 protein is CASSLDLGRNEKLFF. In DNA form, the CDR3 reads TGTGCCAGCAGCTTAGACCTGGGGAGGAATGAAAAACTGTTTTTT. J is TRBJ1-4 and V is TRBV7-9; no definite D call. CDR3 length equals 15 residues. Germline-derived CDR1 and CDR2 are SEHNR and FQNEAQ (reference sequence). Trimming stripped 1 base from V and 5 bases from J, with 11 bases between.

The J gene is TRBJ2-1, the V gene TRBV29-1, with 8 bases fitting TRBD2. Germline V gives CDR1 SQVTM, CDR2 ANQGSEA. With 6 bases clipped from V and 3 bases from J, the junction kept 13 bases outside the gene matches. The CDR3 contains 16 residues. The CDR3 region is CSVQQTGTRSYNEQFF. The CDR3 DNA is TGCAGCGTACAACAGACCGGGACTAGAAGCTACAATGAGCAGTTCTTC.

The V call is TRBV7-9, the J call TRBJ1-2; D not resolved. The CDR3 contains 12 residues. Trimming took off 4 bases at V and 5 bases at J, with 8 bases between the two ends. The V gene's germline CDR1 is SEHNR and CDR2 FQNEAQ (reference sequence). This chain's CDR3 is CASSSGSYGYTF. CDR3 coding DNA: TGTGCCAGCAGCTCCGGGTCTTATGGCTACACCTTC.

This clone was seen just once. The CDR3 DNA follows: TGTGCCAGCAGCGCAGAATGGGGCAGGGAGCTGTTTTTT. Translating gives CASSAEWGRELFF. The chain employs TRBV6-4 and TRBJ2-2, with D possibly being TRBD1 (5 bases). Germline V gene lookup returns CDR1 MRHNA and CDR2 SNTAGT. The V end lost 6 bases, the J end lost 9 bases, and 14 bases lay between the germline ends. There are 13 residues in the CDR3.

The chain uses TRBV19 and TRBJ1-1, with D tentatively TRBD1 (5 bases). Germline CDR1 and CDR2: LNHDA and SQIVND (reference sequence). V lost 5 bases to trimming and J lost 4 bases, with 11 bases between them. The CDR3 runs 13 residues. In nucleotides, the CDR3 is TGTGCCAGTAGTTTTTTAGGGGCCACTGAAGCTTTCTTT. Translating gives CASSFLGATEAFF.

The chain uses TRBV5-1 and TRBJ2-1, with TRBD1 identical over 10 bases. The trim removed 3 bases at V and 6 bases at J, leaving 9 bases unmatched. This CDR3 comprises 16 residues. From germline, CDR1 is SGHRS and CDR2 YFSETQ. CDR3 residues: CASSYSGTGVPNEQFF. For the CDR3, the DNA is TGCGCCAGCAGCTACTCGGGGACAGGGGTCCCCAATGAGCAGTTCTTC.

The chain uses TRBV5-6 and TRBJ2-5, with D possibly TRBD2 on 6 matching bases. Germline lookup yields CDR1 SGHDT and CDR2 YYEEEE. The CDR3 is made up of 16 amino acids. V lost 4 bases and J 1 base, leaving 17 bases between the germline ends. The CDR3 coding sequence is TGTGCCAGCAGCGATCGACTAGGTGAGCCCCAAGAGACCCAGTACTTC. It is translated as CASSDRLGEPQETQYF.

The chain links TRBV19 to TRBJ2-5, with D tentatively TRBD1 (6 bases). V was clipped by 3 bases and J by 9 bases, with 11 bases between them. Germline values: CDR1 LNHDA, CDR2 SQIVND (reference sequence). The length of the CDR3 is 12 residues. CDR3 coding DNA: TGTGCCAGTAGTATTCCTGAGGGGGCCCAGTACTTC. It encodes CASSIPEGAQYF.

The chain joins TRBV16 to TRBJ1-2; 7 bases line up with TRBD1. The CDR3 has 15 amino acids. V lost 3 bases to trimming and J lost 3 bases; unmatched junction nucleotides: 7. Germline-derived CDR1 and CDR2 are KGHSY and FQNENV. In DNA form, the CDR3 reads TGTGCCAGCAGCCATTGGACAGGCCGGGACTATGGCTACACCTTC. Its protein is CASSHWTGRDYGYTF.

The chain combines TRBV9 with TRBJ1-5; D unclear. The CDR3 is made up of 15 amino acids. Germline CDR1 SGDLS, CDR2 YYNGEE. The V gene lost 0 bases and the J gene lost 1 base, with 8 bases spanning the gap. The CDR3 DNA is TGTGCCAGCAGCGTAGGAGGGATGAGCAATCAGCCCCAGCATTTT. It specifies CASSVGGMSNQPQHF.

The gene calls are TRBV4-3 and TRBJ1-2; D may be TRBD1 (6 bases). Trimming left V 0 bases short and J 7 bases short, with 15 bases between. Germline CDR1 and CDR2: LGHNA and YSLEER. CDR3 length equals 15 residues. Here the CDR3 reads CASSQEPTGRVGYTF. The CDR3 coding sequence is TGCGCCAGCAGCCAAGAACCCACAGGGAGGGTTGGCTACACCTTC.